This TCR beta chain was sequenced during a study of T cell responses to AZD1222 COVID-19 vaccine. Study-wide findings and caveats: Spike-specific TCR breadth rose after two AZD1222 doses, and depth rose as well. Spike was spanned by vaccine-associated CD4 TCRs, which were dominant at 160-218 and 743-854. Baseline seropositivity occurred in only a handful of AZD1222 recipients.

Between the trimmed V and J ends, which lost 3 bases and 0 bases, there was a span of 9 bases. This CDR3 is built from 14 residues. The germline V gene encodes CDR1 KGHSH and CDR2 LQKENI. The protocol was immunoSEQ multiplex PCR, while the TCRdb copy is restricted to in-frame clones and leaves out a portion. Of 150,000 to 200,000 clones in the sample, under 95% were seen once. A word on this clone: Its target is unknown.

The sequence was obtained from an adult who received the AZD1222 COVID-19 vaccine. The sample consisted of peripheral blood, taken 28 days after the second AZD1222 dose. The V gene is TRBV18, the J gene TRBJ2-7; D is possibly TRBD2 (6 bases). CDR3 amino acids: CASSPGGASYEQYF. CDR3 bases: TGTGCCAGCTCACCGGGCGGGGCCTCCTACGAGCAGTACTTC.